These 7 T cell receptor beta chains originate from one sample sequenced in a study of blood T cell repertoires in COVID-19. Method: immunoSEQ multiplex PCR; TCRdb's copy keeps in-frame clones and lacks some. The table lists about 200,000 clones, around 80% of them singletons. What was sequenced was peripheral blood. Receptors originate from a woman aged 35 to 49 with acute or convalescent COVID-19.

This clone was seen more than once but under ten times. V and J are TRBV7-2 and TRBJ2-2; 11 nucleotides align to TRBD1. The CDR3 is made up of 17 amino acids. Germline CDR1 is SGHTA and CDR2 is FQGNSA. The V gene end was trimmed by 5 bases and the J gene end by 6 bases; junction bases not matched to a gene: 11. The CDR3: CASSPWTGGDRAGELFF. In nucleotides, the CDR3 is TGTGCCAGCAGCCCTTGGACAGGGGGCGATAGGGCCGGGGAGCTGTTTTTT.

The rearrangement uses TRBV6-5 and TRBJ2-3; 8 positions match TRBD1. Germline V gene data show CDR1 as MNHEY and CDR2 as SVGAGI. This CDR3 is 15 amino acids long. Trimming at V came to 0 bases and at J to 1 base, leaving 0 bases not matched to a gene. DNA for the CDR3: TGTGCCAGCAGTTACTCACAGGGGGGCACAGATACGCAGTATTTT. Translation gives CASSYSQGGTDTQYF.

V usage is TRBV5-1 and J usage is TRBJ2-1; the match to TRBD1 covers 9 bases. The CDR3 has 14 amino acids. After removal of 4 bases from V and 9 bases from J, the junction contained 8 bases not matched to a gene. The germline V gene has CDR1 SGHRS and CDR2 YFSETQ. CDR3 sequence (DNA): TGCGCCAGCAGCCCCGGGGACAGGGAGGGTGAGCAGTTCTTC. Translated, it gives CASSPGDREGEQFF.

The V and J genes are TRBV7-9 and TRBJ1-5; 9 bases fit TRBD1. V was clipped by 4 bases and J by 14 bases; unmatched bases: 6. The CDR3 spans 12 residues. The germline V gene encodes CDR1 SEHNR and CDR2 FQNEAQ (reference sequence). The CDR3 sequence is CASSSDRGSEHF. CDR3 DNA: TGTGCCAGCAGCTCCGACAGGGGGTCCGAGCATTTT.

V is TRBV6-1 and J is TRBJ2-7; D is possibly TRBD2 (6 bases). Germline CDR1 reads MNHNS; CDR2 reads SASEGT. V shed 2 bases and J shed 2 bases, with 13 bases lying between them. The CDR3 runs to 15 residues. The CDR3 here is CASSERGSVPYEQYF. DNA of the CDR3: TGTGCCAGCAGTGAACGGGGGTCGGTTCCCTACGAGCAGTACTTC.

CDR3 bases: TGTGCCAGCAGCATCAGGGGCCAGGGCTCCTATAATTCACCCCTCCACTTT. It yields the protein CASSIRGQGSYNSPLHF. This rearrangement joins TRBV11-2 to TRBJ1-6; the D gene is possibly TRBD1 (6 bases). The germline V gene has CDR1 SGHAT and CDR2 FQNNGV. V dropped 5 bases and J dropped 0 bases, with 14 bases sitting between them. This CDR3 region has 17 residues.

The chain couples TRBV18 to TRBJ2-2; 8 bases fit TRBD1. Germline V gives CDR1 KGHSH, CDR2 LQKENI. V was clipped by 5 bases and J by 0 bases; unmatched bases: 11. This CDR3 comprises 18 residues. CDR3 sequence: CASSSHIPGQANTGELFF. CDR3 nucleotide sequence: TGTGCCAGCTCATCTCATATTCCGGGACAGGCGAACACCGGGGAGCTGTTTTTT.